Listed below are T cell receptor beta chains from one sample, sequenced in a study of cytomegalovirus exposure and HLA in healthy donors. Assay: immunoSEQ multiplex PCR; the TCRdb copy retains only in-frame clones and omits some. The sample holds 130,000 to 150,000 clones, around 84% seen once. Sequenced material: PBMCs. The origin of the receptors is a boy aged 2 to 10 in good health and CMV-seronegative. Both conserved end residues are part of each CDR3. The D gene is left open where the match is weak. Only part of the rows carry a size: once, few, many, or a class if the clone is expanded.

TRBJ1-4 NA NA TRBV7-8 17 TGTGCCAGCAGCATTAAAAAAGACAGGACAACTAATGAAAAACTGTTTTTT CASSIKKDRTTNEKLFF
TRBJ2-3 NA TRBD2 TRBV6-1 17 TGTGCCAGCAGTGAGGTTGAGATAGCGGGGACCACAGATACGCAGTATTTT CASSEVEIAGTTDTQYF
TRBJ1-2 once NA TRBV29-1 10 TGCAGCGTTGATCACTCTGGCTACACCTTC CSVDHSGYTF
TRBJ1-4 NA NA TRBV5-4 14 TGTGCCAGCAGCCCTTCTAACACTAATGAAAAACTGTTTTTT CASSPSNTNEKLFF
TRBJ2-1 NA TRBD2 TRBV5-4 15 TGTGCCAGCAGCCAGGTCTCCGCTAGCGGGGGGGGACAGTTCTTC CASSQVSASGGGQFF
TRBJ2-3 NA NA TRBV9 17 TGTGCCAGCAGCGTTGGGGGACGCGGACTACCCACAGATACGCAGTATTTT CASSVGGRGLPTDTQYF
TRBJ1-4 NA TRBD1 TRBV30 14 TGTGCCTGGAGCGAAGGACAGGCAAATGAAAAACTGTTTTTT CAWSEGQANEKLFF
TRBJ2-1 NA TRBD1 TRBV4-1 16 TGCGCCAGCAGCCAAGCTGGGACAGGGGCTGACAATGAGCAGTTCTTC CASSQAGTGADNEQFF
TRBJ1-1 few NA TRBV10-3 11 TGTGCCATCAGCCCTAGGGGTGGCGCTTTCTTT CAISPRGGAFF
TRBJ2-5 NA NA TRBV10-3 13 TGTGCCATCAGTGACACTCGACAAGAGACCCAGTACTTC CAISDTRQETQYF
TRBJ1-1 NA NA TRBV9 15 TGTGCCAGCAGCGGAGATCGAATCGCGAACACTGAAGCTTTCTTT CASSGDRIANTEAFF
TRBJ2-3 NA TRBD1 TRBV11-3 12 TGTGCCACCAGACAGGGGGCAGATACGCAGTATTTT CATRQGADTQYF
TRBJ1-4 NA NA TRBV10-3 18 TGTGCCATCAGTGACCCCTTCGGGGGAAATGCAACTAATGAAAAACTGTTTTTT CAISDPFGGNATNEKLFF
TRBJ2-1 once TRBD2 TRBV11-3 15 TGTGCCAGCAGCTTCGAGACTAGCGGGAAGAATGAGCAGTTCTTC CASSFETSGKNEQFF
TRBJ2-1 once TRBD2 TRBV6-4 11 TGTGCCAGCAGTACCGGGGGGGTGCGGTTCTTC CASSTGGVRFF
TRBJ1-1 NA NA TRBV7-9 19 TGTGCCAGCAGCTTAGCTACGTCCGGCAGACACCTTCTGAACACTGAAGCTTTCTTT CASSLATSGRHLLNTEAFF
TRBJ1-2 NA NA TRBV11-2 14 TGTGCCAGCAGCTTACCGGGAACCAACTATGGCTACACCTTC CASSLPGTNYGYTF
TRBJ1-2 NA NA TRBV7-2 14 TGTGCCAGCAGCCACATCGAACAGGGACATGGCTACACCTTC CASSHIEQGHGYTF
TRBJ1-2 NA NA TRBV6-6 15 TGTGCCAGCAATGACCGCGGCCCCTACTTCTATGGCTACACCTTC CASNDRGPYFYGYTF
TRBJ1-6 NA NA TRBV10-3 15 TGTGCCATCAGCCCGGGGGAGGGTTTGGGGTCACCCCTCCACTTT CAISPGEGLGSPLHF
TRBJ2-1 NA NA TRBV5-4 15 TGTGCCAGCAGCCCCCCCTGGGGCCAAGACAATGAGCAGTTCTTC CASSPPWGQDNEQFF
TRBJ2-2 NA TRBD1 TRBV11-2 14 TGTGCCAGCAGCCGGGACAGGTGGTTTGGGGAGCTGTTTTTT CASSRDRWFGELFF
TRBJ1-1 NA NA TRBV2 12 TGTGCTTTAGAGACATGGAACACTGAAGCTTTCTTT CALETWNTEAFF
TRBJ2-1 NA TRBD2 TRBV5-4 15 TGTGCCAGTAGGACATCTGTAGCGGGAGACTATGAGCAGTTCTTC CASRTSVAGDYEQFF
TRBJ2-2 NA NA TRBV9 15 TGTGCCAGCAGCTATGTGGACAGAATTACCGGGGAGCTGTTTTTT CASSYVDRITGELFF